This T cell receptor (beta chain) was identified during a study of blood T cell repertoires in COVID-19. Method: immunoSEQ multiplex PCR; TCRdb's copy keeps in-frame clones and lacks some. The sample has approximately 360,000 clones, 87% seen once. Only a few counts were recorded for this clone. This receptor was identified in a man aged 40-49 years in a cohort exposed to, infected with or recovered from COVID-19 (not recorded which). The specimen was PBMCs or T cells enriched from blood (not recorded which).

The CDR3 DNA sequence: TGTGCCAGCAGTTACCCTAGCTCCTACGAGCAGTACTTC. Its translation is CASSYPSSYEQYF. The gene calls are TRBV6-2 or TRBV6-3 and TRBJ2-7; D uncertain. The CDR3 is 13 amino acids. CDR1 MNHEY and CDR2 SVGEGT come from the germline V gene. With 2 bases removed from V and 0 bases from J, the gap between germline ends came to 5 bases.